The rows below give T cell receptor beta chains drawn from one sample of a study of cytomegalovirus exposure and HLA in healthy donors. Repertoires were generated with immunoSEQ multiplex PCR, while TCRdb's copy carries only in-frame clones and drops some. The sample yields 200,000 or so clones, over 65% seen once. Sequenced material: PBMCs. The receptor set was obtained from a boy younger than 10 in good health and CMV-seronegative. CDR3s include the opening cysteine and the closing phenylalanine or tryptophan.

v_call	cdr3_length	j_call	cdr3_aa
TRBV27	14	TRBJ2-5	CASSPKLYQETQYF
TRBV5-5	15	TRBJ2-7	CASSLGGGHSYEQYF
TRBV4-3	16	TRBJ2-5	CASSHVRAGGQETQYF
TRBV5-1	15	TRBJ2-3	CASSLTGISTDTQYF
TRBV7-3	15	TRBJ1-1	CASSRLGRGDTEAFF
TRBV6-1	15	TRBJ1-5	CASRDRGATFQPQHF
TRBV10-3	13	TRBJ2-5	CAISDGWVKTQYF
TRBV5-4	15	TRBJ1-2	CASSLKSRTDYGYTF
TRBV7-9	12	TRBJ1-4	CASSFLNEKLFF
TRBV2	15	TRBJ1-1	CASSFQPGWDTEAFF
TRBV5-1	14	TRBJ2-7	CASSYPDTTYEQYF
TRBV11-1	14	TRBJ1-6	CASSLLGHNSPLHF
TRBV30	14	TRBJ1-5	CAWSSTLSNQPQHF
TRBV29-1	15	TRBJ2-5	CSLPRAGMYQETQYF
TRBV7-6	15	TRBJ2-5	CASTRTGVTQETQYF
TRBV14	14	TRBJ1-2	CASSYRDREFGYTF
TRBV6-4	19	TRBJ2-3	CARPTRPFSSGPSTDTQYF
TRBV9	15	TRBJ2-7	CASSVDADYNYEQYF
TRBV19	18	TRBJ1-2	CAGRTSQGSPRANYGYTF
TRBV29-1	15	TRBJ2-2	CSVEAAGGPTGELFF
TRBV5-1	14	TRBJ2-7	CASSLGLLLYEQYF
TRBV5-6	15	TRBJ1-5	CASSLKDRENQPQHF
TRBV20-1	11	TRBJ1-2	CSATGGARYTF
TRBV11-2	13	TRBJ2-1	CASSSLDRVGKFF
TRBV6-5	16	TRBJ2-2	CASSYSSGKGTGELFF